Presented here are 27 T cell receptor beta chains from one specimen sequenced in a study of OX40 agonist ivuxolimab in advanced cancers. Libraries came from the immunoSEQ multiplex PCR assay. Here the immuneACCESS table is served through TCRdb, limited to in-frame sequences with V and J called. Missing clones are a known gap in these copies; in checked studies unresolved V genes cover under half, and the rest lacks a known reason. Within this sample are approximately 98,000 clones, with about four fifths of them counted one time only. The ten largest make up roughly 5% of the sample. The source was CD4+ or CD8+ T cells sorted from blood, collected in a trial of the OX40 agonist ivuxolimab. The source of these receptors is an adult with an advanced solid tumor such as melanoma, head and neck, liver or kidney cancer.

V usage is TRBV2 and J usage is TRBJ1-2; TRBD1 matches at 8 bases. Germline V CDR1 and CDR2: SNHLY, FYNNEI. The V gene end was trimmed by 3 bases and the J gene end by 2 bases; junction bases not matched to a gene: 2. The CDR3 has 14 amino acids. CDR3 sequence (DNA): TGTGCCAGCAGTGACGACAGGGGCAACTATGGCTACACCTTC. The encoded protein is CASSDDRGNYGYTF. Full variable domain (outside the CDR3, taken from reference TRBV2 and TRBJ1-2): EPEVTQTPSHQVTQMGQEVILRCVPISNHLYFYWYRQILGQKVEFLVSFYNNEISEKSEIFDDQFSVERPDGSNFTLKIRSTKLEDSAMYFCASSDDRGNYGYTFGSGTRLTVV.

V is TRBV19 and J is TRBJ1-6; D gene uncertain. The CDR3 runs to 14 residues. Germline CDR1 LNHDA, CDR2 SQIVND (reference sequence). Trimming removed 7 bases at V and 4 bases at J, with 11 bases between. The CDR3 loop is CASTQIRYNSPLHF. For the CDR3, the DNA is TGTGCCAGTACCCAGATCCGGTATAATTCACCCCTCCACTTT.

This chain links TRBV11-2 with TRBJ2-5; no clear D. The CDR3 runs to 12 residues. The germline gives CDR1 SGHAT, CDR2 FQNNGV. The V gene lost 2 bases and the J gene lost 2 bases, with 3 bases spanning the gap. The CDR3 DNA reads as TGTGCCAGCAGCTTATTACAAGAGACCCAGTACTTC. Its protein product is CASSLLQETQYF. Full variable domain (rest looked up from reference TRBV11-2 and TRBJ2-5): EAGVAQSPRYKIIEKRQSVAFWCNPISGHATLYWYQQILGQGPKLLIQFQNNGVVDDSQLPKDRFSAERLKGVDSTLKIQPAKLEDSAVYLCASSLLQETQYFGPGTRLLVL.

V and J are TRBV15 and TRBJ2-3; TRBD1 might be the D (6 bases). In germline, CDR1 is LNHNV, CDR2 YYDKDF (reference sequence). Trimming removed 1 base at V and 5 bases at J, with 10 bases between. The CDR3 runs 14 residues. The CDR3 nucleotides are TGTGCCACCAGCAGAGGACAGGCCGGAGATACGCAGTATTTT. Its translation is CATSRGQAGDTQYF.

This clone was seen once. This chain connects TRBV7-9 to TRBJ1-2; D ambiguous. The CDR3 sequence is 15 residues long. In germline, CDR1 is SEHNR, CDR2 FQNEAQ (reference sequence). Deletions cut 4 bases from V and 3 bases from J, with 15 bases between. The CDR3 loop reads CASSSAVVWDYGYTF. For the CDR3, the DNA is TGTGCCAGCAGCTCCGCCGTGGTCTGGGACTATGGCTACACCTTC.

The chain uses TRBV11-3 and TRBJ2-7; TRBD1 agrees at 8 bases. CDR3 length: 15 amino acids. Germline-derived CDR1 and CDR2 are SGHNT and YENEEA. V was clipped by 5 bases and J by 6 bases; unmatched bases: 12. The chain's CDR3 is CASSAGQGPPAEQYF. CDR3 in DNA: TGTGCCAGCAGCGCCGGACAGGGCCCGCCGGCCGAGCAGTACTTC.

The chain employs TRBV9 and TRBJ2-1; D is perhaps TRBD2 (5 bases). Per germline, CDR1 SGDLS and CDR2 YYNGEE. The CDR3 consists of 15 residues. The V and J ends lost 0 bases and 0 bases respectively, with 7 bases between them. DNA of the CDR3: TGTGCCAGCAGCGTAGCTACTAGCTCCTACAATGAGCAGTTCTTC. This encodes CASSVATSSYNEQFF.

The rearrangement links TRBV27 to TRBJ1-4; D is possibly TRBD1 (5 bases). The CDR3 is 15 residues long. V was trimmed by 2 bases and J by 4 bases, leaving 11 bases between them. Germline lookup yields CDR1 MNHEY and CDR2 SMNVEV (reference sequence). The CDR3 sequence is CASSLGAGVNEKLFF. The CDR3 nucleotides read TGTGCCAGCAGTTTAGGCGCGGGGGTTAATGAAAAACTGTTTTTT.

This clone was observed a handful of times. The same CDR3 can be traced to other DNA sequences in this sample. The J gene is TRBJ1-3, the V gene TRBV6-5; perhaps TRBD1 as D (5 bases). CDR1 and CDR2 (germline): MNHEY, SVGAGI. The CDR3 spans 15 residues. The germline V and J ends were trimmed by 6 bases and 0 bases, with 12 bases remaining between them. The chain's CDR3 is CASSRGLSSGNTIYF. The CDR3 nucleotides are TGTGCCAGCAGCCGGGGACTCTCCTCTGGAAACACCATATATTTT.

The chain carries TRBV4-2 and TRBJ1-2; D not resolved. CDR3 size: 14 residues. CDR1 and CDR2 from the germline V gene are LGHNA and YNFKEQ. V lost 4 bases and J lost 8, with 17 bases in between. Here the CDR3 DNA reads TGTGCCAGCAGCCTGGACTTGGAATACCGGGGCTACACCTTC. Translated: CASSLDLEYRGYTF.

The chain carries TRBV5-1 and TRBJ2-1, with 9 bases aligning to TRBD2. Unmatched junction bases numbered 3, after V lost 1 base and J lost 4 bases. This CDR3 has 15 residues. In germline, CDR1 is SGHRS, CDR2 YFSETQ. The CDR3 DNA sequence: TGCGCCAGCAGCTTGATGGGACTAGCTTACAATGAGCAGTTCTTC. Translated, it gives CASSLMGLAYNEQFF. The whole variable domain, remainder taken from reference TRBV5-1 and TRBJ2-1, is KAGVTQTPRYLIKTRGQQVTLSCSPISGHRSVSWYQQTPGQGLQFLFEYFSETQRNKGNFPGRFSGRQFSNSRSEMNVSTLELGDSALYLCASSLMGLAYNEQFFGPGTRLTVL.

CDR3 nucleotides: TGTGCCAGCACTCGAGGGACCTATCAGCCCCAGCATTTT. This sequence encodes CASTRGTYQPQHF. The gene calls are TRBV6-1 and TRBJ1-5, with a weak D call TRBD1 (5 bases). Germline CDR1 MNHNS, CDR2 SASEGT. The CDR3 is 13 amino acids. Trimming left V 7 bases short and J 5 bases short, with 12 bases between.

The CDR3 spells CASSHRTGTSYEQYF. Here the CDR3 DNA reads TGCGCCAGCAGCCATCGGACAGGGACCTCCTACGAGCAGTACTTC. The chain uses TRBV4-1 and TRBJ2-7, with 8 bases identical to TRBD1. Germline V gene sequence: CDR1 MGHRA, CDR2 YSYEKL. The CDR3 covers 15 residues. The J segment lost 0 bases and the V segment lost 3 bases, leaving 4 bases of the junction unmatched.

The J gene is TRBJ2-3, the V gene TRBV14, with TRBD1 matching over 9 bases. Losses at the gene ends were 5 bases for V and 3 bases for J; bases not matched to a gene: 6. Germline lookup yields CDR1 SGHDN and CDR2 FVKESK. The CDR3 is 15 residues long. The chain's CDR3 is CASSFRTGETDTQYF. Written as DNA, the CDR3 is TGTGCCAGCAGCTTCCGGACAGGGGAGACAGATACGCAGTATTTT.

The DNA of the CDR3 is TGCGCCAGCAGCCGGGAAGCGGGAGGTCGTCGGTACGAGCAGTACTTC. It encodes CASSREAGGRRYEQYF. V is TRBV4-1 and J is TRBJ2-7, with 9 bases matching TRBD2. Per the germline V gene, CDR1 is MGHRA and CDR2 is YSYEKL. The ends lost 4 bases at V and 4 bases at J; junction bases unmatched: 11. The length of the CDR3 is 16 residues.

This chain links TRBV19 with TRBJ2-7, with D perhaps TRBD1 or TRBD2 (5 bases each). This CDR3 region has 12 residues. V lost 8 bases, J lost 6 bases, and 14 bases lay in between. Germline V gene data show CDR1 as LNHDA and CDR2 as SQIVND (reference sequence). The CDR3 region is CASGGEDGEQYF. In DNA form, the CDR3 reads TGTGCCAGTGGGGGAGAGGACGGCGAGCAGTACTTC.

This clone was seen a few times. The chain links TRBV19 to TRBJ2-7; D remains ambiguous. Trimming stripped 2 bases from V and 5 bases from J, with 10 bases between. Germline-derived CDR1 and CDR2 are LNHDA and SQIVND (reference sequence). CDR3 length equals 13 residues. The CDR3 sequence is CASSISGPHEQYF. CDR3 DNA sequence: TGTGCCAGTAGTATATCGGGTCCACACGAGCAGTACTTC. The whole variable domain, filled in from reference TRBV19 and TRBJ2-7, reads DGGITQSPKYLFRKEGQNVTLSCEQNLNHDAMYWYRQDPGQGLRLIYYSQIVNDFQKGDIAEGYSVSREKKESFPLTVTSAQKNPTAFYLCASSISGPHEQYFGPGTRLTVT.

The chain has TRBV6-1 and TRBJ1-6; D call uncertain. The CDR3 covers 13 residues. Between the trimmed V and J ends, which lost 6 bases and 9 bases, there was a span of 12 bases. CDR1 is MNHNS and CDR2 is SASEGT in the germline V gene. The CDR3 DNA sequence: TGTGCCAGCAGCGAGGACCCGAGTTCACCCCTCCACTTT. Protein product: CASSEDPSSPLHF.

This chain connects TRBV5-1 to TRBJ1-3; D possibly corresponds to TRBD1 (5 bases). The CDR3 is made up of 17 amino acids. The ends were cut back, 4 bases at V and 1 base at J, with 18 bases in the middle. Germline V CDR1 and CDR2: SGHRS, YFSETQ. The CDR3 DNA sequence: TGCGCCAGCAGCGGGGGAGGCACGCGGCTGTCTGGAAACACCATATATTTT. This gives the protein CASSGGGTRLSGNTIYF.

The chain recombines TRBV5-1 with TRBJ2-7, with D uncertain. V gave up 1 base and J gave up 2 bases, with 16 bases separating them. The V gene's germline CDR1 is SGHRS and CDR2 YFSETQ. CDR3 length: 16 amino acids. The CDR3 protein is CASSLRANEGAYEQYF. The CDR3 DNA reads TGCGCCAGCAGCTTGAGGGCAAACGAAGGTGCCTACGAGCAGTACTTC.

V and J are TRBV27 and TRBJ2-7; D is unresolved. The CDR3 consists of 13 residues. Germline CDR1 is MNHEY and CDR2 is SMNVEV (reference sequence). V lost 2 bases, J lost 5 bases, and 10 bases lay in between. CDR3 amino acids: CASSLRRNHEQYF. Written as DNA, the CDR3 is TGTGCCAGCAGTTTACGGCGGAACCACGAGCAGTACTTC.

The V and J genes are TRBV5-1 and TRBJ1-2; D is uncertain. Germline V gene lookup returns CDR1 SGHRS and CDR2 YFSETQ. The length of the CDR3 is 15 residues. Trimming left V 0 bases short and J 1 base short, with 10 bases between. The CDR3 bases are TGCGCCAGCAGCTTGGATGTGGGCGGTAACTATGGCTACACCTTC. Translating it yields CASSLDVGGNYGYTF.

V is TRBV2 and J is TRBJ2-7; D possibly corresponds to TRBD2 (5 bases). V was shortened by 3 bases and J by 1 base, with 7 bases between the two germline ends. CDR1 is SNHLY and CDR2 is FYNNEI in the germline V gene. The CDR3 contains 13 residues. As DNA, the CDR3 is TGTGCCAGCAGTGACGGGGTATCCTACGAGCAGTACTTC. Translated, it gives CASSDGVSYEQYF.

This chain connects TRBV18 to TRBJ2-3, with 8 bases matching TRBD2. Germline CDR1 and CDR2: KGHSH and LQKENI. Unmatched junction bases numbered 5, after V lost 3 bases and J lost 6 bases. The CDR3 totals 14 residues. This CDR3 is CASSPNGGADTQYF. The CDR3 nucleotides read TGTGCCAGCTCACCCAACGGGGGGGCCGATACGCAGTATTTT.

In its sample, this clone was seen once. The chain carries TRBV18 and TRBJ1-5; TRBD1 matches 9 bases. This CDR3 spans 15 amino acids. Germline V gene lookup returns CDR1 KGHSH and CDR2 LQKENI. Trimming removed 4 bases from V and 7 bases from J; junction bases left unmatched: 8. CDR3 nucleotide sequence: TGTGCCAGCTCACAGTCCGGGACAGGGTACCAGCCCCAGCATTTT. It yields the protein CASSQSGTGYQPQHF.

The CDR3 region is CASSSGQVNSYEQYF. CDR3 DNA sequence: TGTGCCAGCAGCTCCGGACAGGTTAACTCCTACGAGCAGTACTTC. The V gene is TRBV28, the J gene TRBJ2-7; 7 positions agree with TRBD1. Looked up from germline, CDR1 is MDHEN and CDR2 is SYDVKM. Trimming cost V 6 bases and J 0 bases; bases outside gene matches: 8. This CDR3 region has 15 residues. Combining the CDR3 with reference TRBV28 and TRBJ2-7 gives the whole variable domain DVKVTQSSRYLVKRTGEKVFLECVQDMDHENMFWYRQDPGLGLRLIYFSYDVKMKEKGDIPEGYSVSREKKERFSLILESASTNQTSMYLCASSSGQVNSYEQYFGPGTRLTVT.

The V call is TRBV15, the J call TRBJ2-7, with 10 positions matching TRBD2. The trim removed 3 bases at V and 4 bases at J, leaving 6 bases unmatched. Germline CDR1 is LNHNV and CDR2 is YYDKDF (reference sequence). The length of the CDR3 is 15 residues. The CDR3 DNA reads as TGTGCCACCAGCAGCCGGACTAGCGGAGAGTACGAGCAGTACTTC. This codes for CATSSRTSGEYEQYF. Looking up the rest from reference TRBV15 and TRBJ2-7 gives the full variable domain: DAMVIQNPRYQVTQFGKPVTLSCSQTLNHNVMYWYQQKSSQAPKLLFHYYDKDFNNEADTPDNFQSRRPNTSFCFLDIRSPGLGDTAMYLCATSSRTSGEYEQYFGPGTRLTVT.